This entry describes one T cell receptor beta chain. The target antigen is unknown. The CDR3 consists of 14 residues. Trimming left V 0 bases short and J 4 bases short, with 11 bases between. CDR1 and CDR2 (germline): SGHDT, YYEEEE. Each subset's genomic DNA was split evenly across several immunoSEQ plates. TCRdb's copy holds only in-frame clones and misses some; the assay was immunoSEQ multiplex PCR. The sample lists over 2,000,000 clones, over 85% occurring once. Positively selected for CCR7, the CD45RO-negative cells used as naive CD8 cells excluded terminally differentiated effector memory CD45RA+ cells. The data belong to a study of shared clonotypes between healthy human individuals. General observations from the study: A limitation of the genetic and exposure-history diversity represented arose from few donors.

The TCR sequence derives from a man aged 18 to 30 in good health. Some clones in this sample may be carry-over from other donors' samples. This chain uses TRBV5-6 with TRBJ2-7; D is uncertain. Sequenced sample: naive CD8+ T cells from PBMCs. The DNA of the CDR3 is TGTGCCAGCAGCTTGGAGCGACACCATTACGAGCAGTACTTC. Translating gives CASSLERHHYEQYF.